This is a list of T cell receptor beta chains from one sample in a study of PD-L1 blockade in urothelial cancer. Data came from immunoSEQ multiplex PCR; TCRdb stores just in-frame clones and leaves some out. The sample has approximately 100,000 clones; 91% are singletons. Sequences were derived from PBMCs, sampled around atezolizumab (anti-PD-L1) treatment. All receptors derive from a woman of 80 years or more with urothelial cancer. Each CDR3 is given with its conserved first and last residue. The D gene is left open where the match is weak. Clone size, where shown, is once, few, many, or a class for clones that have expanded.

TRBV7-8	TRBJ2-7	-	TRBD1	CASSLGDRTYEQYF	TGTGCCAGCAGCTTAGGGGACAGAACCTACGAGCAGTACTTC
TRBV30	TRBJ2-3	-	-	CAGGRGGKTDTQYF	TGTGCCGGAGGTAGGGGCGGGAAGACAGATACGCAGTATTTT
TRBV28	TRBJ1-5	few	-	CASGLRGNQPQHF	TGTGCCAGCGGCCTCAGGGGCAATCAGCCCCAGCATTTT
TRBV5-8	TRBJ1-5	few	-	CASSLDPDRTAINQPQHF	TGTGCCAGCAGCTTGGATCCTGACCGGACAGCCATCAATCAGCCCCAGCATTTT
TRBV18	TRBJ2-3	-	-	CASSPQNTDTQYF	TGTGCCAGCTCACCTCAGAACACAGATACGCAGTATTTT
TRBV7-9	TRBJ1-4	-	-	CASSLRRTNSPRTNEKLFF	TGTGCCAGCAGCTTAAGACGTACAAACTCCCCTAGGACTAATGAAAAACTGTTTTTT
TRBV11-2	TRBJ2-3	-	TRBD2	CASSLGLAVTDTQYF	TGTGCCAGCAGCTTGGGACTAGCGGTCACAGATACGCAGTATTTT
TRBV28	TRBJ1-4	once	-	CASSLNTGPNEKLFF	TGTGCCAGCAGTTTAAATACAGGGCCTAATGAAAAACTGTTTTTT
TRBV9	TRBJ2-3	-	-	CASSVEASVDTQYF	TGTGCCAGCAGCGTAGAAGCTTCCGTAGATACGCAGTATTTT
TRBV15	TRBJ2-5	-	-	CATSSLRVETQYF	TGTGCCACCAGCAGTTTACGGGTAGAGACCCAGTACTTC
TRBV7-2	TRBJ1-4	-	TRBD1	CASSLPDRTELFF	TGTGCCAGCAGCTTACCGGACAGGACGGAACTGTTTTTT
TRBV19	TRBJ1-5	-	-	CASSNQATQNQPQHF	TGTGCCAGTAGTAATCAGGCCACCCAAAATCAGCCCCAGCATTTT
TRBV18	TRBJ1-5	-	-	CASSPGAGAQPQHF	TGTGCCAGCTCCCCAGGGGCAGGGGCTCAGCCCCAGCATTTT
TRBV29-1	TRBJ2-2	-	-	CSVGQISNTGELFF	TGCAGCGTAGGACAGATTTCGAACACCGGGGAGCTGTTTTTT
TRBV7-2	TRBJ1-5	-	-	CASSLARDSNQPQHF	TGTGCCAGCAGCTTGGCCAGGGATAGCAATCAGCCCCAGCATTTT
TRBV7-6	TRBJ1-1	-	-	CASSLAQGTGGTEAFF	TGTGCCAGCAGCTTGGCACAGGGAACGGGGGGCACTGAAGCTTTCTTT
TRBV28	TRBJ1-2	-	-	CASSPLQGNYGYTF	TGTGCCAGCAGCCCCTTACAGGGAAACTATGGCTACACCTTC
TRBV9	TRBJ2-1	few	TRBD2	CASSVRTSGSSNEQFF	TGTGCCAGCAGCGTACGGACTAGCGGGAGTAGTAATGAGCAGTTCTTC
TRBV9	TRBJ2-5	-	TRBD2	CASSSGGLAGEYQETQYF	TGTGCCAGCAGCTCCGGGGGACTAGCGGGCGAGTACCAAGAGACCCAGTACTTC
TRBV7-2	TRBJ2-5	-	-	CASSPSRTAWGETQYF	TGTGCCAGCAGCCCTTCCCGGACAGCCTGGGGAGAGACCCAGTACTTC
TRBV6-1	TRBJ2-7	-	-	CASSEFAGASSSYEQYF	TGTGCCAGCAGTGAATTCGCGGGGGCTAGCTCTTCCTACGAGCAGTACTTC
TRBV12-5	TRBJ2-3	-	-	CASGPYTDTQYF	TGTGCTAGTGGTCCCTACACAGATACGCAGTATTTT
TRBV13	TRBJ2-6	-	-	CASSLSDSGANVLTF	TGTGCCAGCAGCTTATCAGACTCTGGGGCCAACGTCCTGACTTTC
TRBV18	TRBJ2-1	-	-	CASSPSQGYEQFF	TGTGCCAGCTCACCCTCTCAGGGCTATGAGCAGTTCTTC
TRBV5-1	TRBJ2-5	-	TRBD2	CASSPGLAGVETQYF	TGCGCCAGCAGCCCGGGACTAGCGGGAGTGGAGACCCAGTACTTC
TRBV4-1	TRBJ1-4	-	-	CASSQREADEKLFF	TGCGCCAGCAGCCAACGAGAGGCAGATGAAAAACTGTTTTTT
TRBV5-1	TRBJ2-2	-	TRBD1	CASSSRTGNTGELFF	TGCGCCAGCAGCTCCCGGACAGGGAACACCGGGGAGCTGTTTTTT
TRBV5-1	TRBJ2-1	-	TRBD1	CASSLDGTGGYNEQFF	TGCGCCAGCAGCTTGGATGGGACAGGGGGCTACAATGAGCAGTTCTTC
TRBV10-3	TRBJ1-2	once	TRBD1	CAVHGQGVGYTF	TGTGCCGTACACGGACAGGGAGTTGGCTACACCTTC
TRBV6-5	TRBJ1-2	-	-	CATSEAGGYGYTF	TGTGCCACAAGCGAGGCCGGGGGCTATGGCTACACCTTC
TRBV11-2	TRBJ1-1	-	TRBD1	CASSFFTGDTEAFF	TGTGCCAGCAGCTTTTTTACAGGGGACACTGAAGCTTTCTTT
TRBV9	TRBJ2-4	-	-	CASSVDNLAKNIQYF	TGTGCCAGCAGCGTTGACAATTTAGCCAAAAACATTCAGTACTTC
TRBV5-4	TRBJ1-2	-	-	CASSLAAGGGMSVYTF	TGTGCCAGCAGCTTGGCGGCGGGGGGAGGTATGTCAGTCTACACCTTC
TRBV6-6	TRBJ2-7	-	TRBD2	CASSFGLGYEQYF	TGTGCCAGCAGCTTCGGACTAGGCTACGAGCAGTACTTC
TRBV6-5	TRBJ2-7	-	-	CASKQTSPHEQYF	TGTGCCAGCAAACAGACTAGTCCACACGAGCAGTACTTC
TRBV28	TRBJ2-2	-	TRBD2	CASNPRREGTGELFF	TGTGCCAGCAACCCGCGGCGGGAGGGCACCGGGGAGCTGTTTTTT
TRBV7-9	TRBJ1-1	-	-	CASSPIAGLNTEAFF	TGTGCCAGCAGCCCGATAGCAGGGCTGAACACTGAAGCTTTCTTT
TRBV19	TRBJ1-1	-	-	CASSIQGLGMNTEAFF	TGTGCCAGTAGTATACAGGGGCTGGGTATGAACACTGAAGCTTTCTTT
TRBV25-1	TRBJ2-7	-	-	CASSGDFYEQYF	TGTGCCAGCAGTGGGGACTTCTACGAGCAGTACTTC
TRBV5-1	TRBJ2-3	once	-	CASSLYGRHTDTQYF	TGCGCCAGCAGCTTGTACGGCAGGCACACAGATACGCAGTATTTT
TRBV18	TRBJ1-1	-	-	CASSPYDNMNTEAFF	TGTGCCAGCTCACCGTACGACAACATGAACACTGAAGCTTTCTTT
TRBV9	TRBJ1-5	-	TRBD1	CASSSKGWGQWNQPQHF	TGTGCCAGCAGCTCGAAAGGGTGGGGACAGTGGAATCAGCCCCAGCATTTT
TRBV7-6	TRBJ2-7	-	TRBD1	CASSRTGTGIEQYF	TGTGCCAGCAGCCGTACCGGGACAGGGATCGAGCAGTACTTC
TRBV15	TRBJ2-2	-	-	CATSRDVGAAGELFF	TGTGCCACCAGCAGAGATGTGGGGGCCGCCGGGGAGCTGTTTTTT
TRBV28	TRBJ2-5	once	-	CTSNRGAPGVETQYF	TGTACCAGCAATCGGGGGGCCCCGGGGGTAGAGACCCAGTACTTC
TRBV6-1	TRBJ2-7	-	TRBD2	CASSTSGSPTYEQYF	TGTGCCAGCAGTACTAGCGGGAGCCCGACCTACGAGCAGTACTTC
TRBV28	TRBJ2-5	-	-	CASSLGLVAGAAETQYF	TGTGCCAGCAGTTTAGGGCTAGTCGCAGGGGCGGCGGAGACCCAGTACTTC
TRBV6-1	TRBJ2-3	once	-	CASSEALDTQYF	TGTGCCAGCAGTGAAGCACTAGATACGCAGTATTTT